The present T cell receptor (beta chain) was sequenced within a study of breast tumors, draining lymph nodes, adjacent tissues. Comments on this clonotype: No antigen is known for it.

TCRdb passed the multiplex PCR reads through MiXCR, listing each CDR3 protein once. The table records more than 50,000 distinct CDR3 sequences, around 60% of them present only once. CDR1 is SGHNT and CDR2 is YYREEE in the germline V gene (reference sequence). The V and J ends lost 4 bases and 8 bases, in that order; junction bases with no gene match: 11. CDR3 length: 15 amino acids. Findings of the study overall: Findings are consistent with lymph node origin and intratumoral expansion of most tumor T cells. Tumor repertoires ranked between lymph nodes and nontumor tissue in diversity, with V and J gene preferences. That most tumor T cells come from lymph nodes remained unproven.

What was sequenced was breast tumor tissue. This receptor was identified in a female donor with breast cancer. Some clones in this sample may be carry-over from other donors' samples. The chain couples TRBV5-4 to TRBJ2-4, with TRBD1 identical over 8 bases. The CDR3 loop reads CASSKTGAGGDIQYF. Here the CDR3 DNA reads TGTGCCAGCAGCAAGACAGGGGCCGGTGGGGACATTCAGTACTTC.